One T cell receptor beta chain is described in this entry. Its antigen remains unknown. This record comes from a study of Ad26.COV2.S vaccination and SARS-CoV-2 variants. Study findings and constraints: Compared with placebo recipients, vaccine recipients had higher spike-specific TCR breadth. Reports say spike-specific CD8+ and CD4+ T cell responses covered substantial breadth after vaccination.

Libraries were prepared by immunoSEQ multiplex PCR; TCRdb keeps only in-frame clonotypes and omits some of them. The sample holds around 380,000 clones; about nine tenths are singletons and the top ten take under 4%. Germline V gene data show CDR1 as DFQATT and CDR2 as SNEGSKA (reference sequence). The germline V and J ends were trimmed by 3 bases and 0 bases, with 15 bases remaining between them. This CDR3 has 17 amino acids. The treatment: over 15 received Ad26.COV2.S at low or high dose, single or two shots; about 5 received placebo; per-sample allocation not given. It was on day 63 after the first vaccine or placebo injection that samples were taken.

The sequences come from peripheral blood, collected in a trial of Ad26.COV2.S vaccine versus placebo. V and J are TRBV20-1 and TRBJ2-6; no clear D. The receptor's source is a person aged 18-65 years who received the Ad26.COV2.S COVID-19 vaccine or a placebo. The CDR3 sequence: CSASAAGRFSGANVLTF. DNA for the CDR3: TGCAGTGCTAGTGCTGCTGGACGGTTCTCTGGGGCCAACGTCCTGACTTTC.